A selection of T cell receptor beta chains follows, all from one sample in a study of Ad26.COV2.S vaccination and SARS-CoV-2 variants. The method was immunoSEQ multiplex PCR; TCRdb's version includes in-frame clones alone and lacks a portion of them. The sample contains roughly 350,000 clones, 88% of which appear only once. The specimen comprised peripheral blood, sampled in a trial of Ad26.COV2.S vaccine versus placebo. All receptors come from a person between 18 and 65 years old who received the Ad26.COV2.S COVID-19 vaccine or a placebo. The CDR3 runs from the conserved cysteine through the conserved F or W. Each record gives: V gene, D gene, clone size, J gene, CDR3 protein, CDR3 DNA. A D gene is named only where the DNA matches it firmly. Part of the rows lack a size; the others show once, few, many or a class for expanded clones.

TRBV2	-	-	TRBJ2-1	CASSEERGRSYNEQFF	TGTGCCAGCAGTGAAGAAAGGGGACGCTCCTACAATGAGCAGTTCTTC
TRBV6-1	-	-	TRBJ1-2	CASSEAYVRANYGYTF	TGTGCCAGCAGTGAAGCGTACGTCAGAGCTAACTATGGCTACACCTTC
TRBV27	-	-	TRBJ2-2	CASSRDSLGAGELFF	TGTGCCAGCAGTCGGGACTCTCTTGGAGCCGGGGAGCTGTTTTTT
TRBV7-6	-	-	TRBJ2-3	CASSYGWSGTDTQYF	TGTGCCAGCAGCTACGGGTGGAGCGGCACAGATACGCAGTATTTT
TRBV20-1	-	-	TRBJ1-3	CSASGTNTIYF	TGCAGTGCTAGCGGGACAAACACCATATATTTT
TRBV15	-	-	TRBJ1-1	CATSRLRGMNTEAFF	TGTGCCACCAGTCGGCTTAGGGGGATGAACACTGAAGCTTTCTTT
TRBV11-2	-	-	TRBJ2-1	CATLPGHGYNEQFF	TGTGCCACCTTGCCGGGACACGGTTACAATGAGCAGTTCTTC
TRBV28	TRBD2	-	TRBJ2-1	CASSTQTSGSPSYNEQFF	TGTGCCAGCAGTACCCAAACTAGCGGGAGCCCCTCCTACAATGAGCAGTTCTTC
TRBV4-3	TRBD1	-	TRBJ1-6	CASSQEGQGSGRSPLHF	TGCGCCAGCAGCCAAGAGGGACAGGGGAGTGGGAGATCACCCCTCCACTTT
TRBV10-3	-	-	TRBJ2-7	CAISESRAIPYEQYF	TGTGCCATCAGTGAGTCGAGGGCGATCCCCTACGAGCAGTACTTC
TRBV19	TRBD1	-	TRBJ1-1	CASSMTGGNIEAFF	TGTGCCAGTAGTATGACAGGGGGCAATATTGAAGCTTTCTTT
TRBV5-1	TRBD1	-	TRBJ1-3	CASSPGTGIHSGNTIYF	TGCGCCAGCAGCCCCGGGACAGGAATTCACTCTGGAAACACCATATATTTT
TRBV19	TRBD1	once	TRBJ1-2	CASETGLGGYTF	TGTGCCAGTGAGACAGGGCTGGGAGGCTACACCTTC
TRBV18	TRBD2	-	TRBJ2-3	CASSPLAGETDTQYF	TGTGCCAGCTCACCACTAGCGGGAGAGACAGATACGCAGTATTTT
TRBV7-9	-	once	TRBJ1-4	CASSRGRGAANEKLFF	TGTGCCAGCAGCCGCGGCCGGGGGGCGGCTAATGAAAAACTGTTTTTT
TRBV5-4	-	-	TRBJ2-1	CASSLNVRGGNEQFF	TGTGCCAGCAGCTTGAACGTTCGGGGAGGTAATGAGCAGTTCTTC
TRBV7-2	-	-	TRBJ2-1	CASTLGGEQFF	TGTGCCAGCACCCTAGGTGGTGAGCAGTTCTTC
TRBV7-2	-	-	TRBJ1-1	CASSKPRIRSGEAFF	TGTGCCAGCAGCAAACCTAGGATCCGAAGTGGTGAAGCTTTCTTT
TRBV20-1	-	-	TRBJ2-7	CSASLGTSYEQYF	TGCAGTGCTAGTCTGGGGACCTCCTACGAGCAGTACTTC
TRBV6-5	TRBD1	-	TRBJ1-2	CASRIQGAVGYTF	TGTGCCAGCAGGATACAGGGGGCGGTTGGCTACACCTTC
TRBV3-1/TRBV3-2	-	-	TRBJ2-7	CASSQGEGATYEQYF	TGTGCCAGCAGCCAAGGGGAGGGGGCAACCTACGAGCAGTACTTC
TRBV23-1	-	-	TRBJ1-1	CASSQSGRGAIQNTEAFF	TGCGCCAGCAGTCAATCGGGGAGGGGGGCAATCCAGAACACTGAAGCTTTCTTT
TRBV19	TRBD1	-	TRBJ2-3	CASSLGTGGRTDTQYF	TGTGCCAGTAGTCTCGGGACAGGGGGCCGCACAGATACGCAGTATTTT
TRBV18	TRBD1	-	TRBJ1-2	CASSPPDRGLEGYTF	TGTGCCAGCTCACCACCCGACAGGGGGCTAGAGGGCTACACCTTC
TRBV18	TRBD1	-	TRBJ2-1	CASSKGQGSYNEQFF	TGTGCCAGCTCAAAAGGACAGGGGTCCTACAATGAGCAGTTCTTC
TRBV2	-	-	TRBJ2-2	CASSEVRGGGGELFF	TGTGCCAGCAGTGAAGTTCGCGGGGGCGGCGGGGAGCTGTTTTTT
TRBV7-2	-	-	TRBJ2-2	CASSPGNTGELFF	TGTGCCAGCAGCCCCGGGAACACCGGGGAGCTGTTTTTT
TRBV7-9	-	-	TRBJ1-3	CASSLIARSSGNTIYF	TGTGCCAGCAGCTTAATCGCCCGGAGCTCTGGAAACACCATATATTTT
TRBV1	-	-	TRBJ2-7	CTSSQDSDRIYEQYF	TGCACCAGCAGCCAAGATTCGGACAGAATCTACGAGCAGTACTTC
TRBV5-1	TRBD1	-	TRBJ2-2	CASTGQGNTGELFF	TGCGCCAGCACGGGACAGGGAAACACCGGGGAGCTGTTTTTT
TRBV4-1	-	-	TRBJ1-4	CASSRVGGRTNEKLFF	TGCGCCAGCAGCCGGGTGGGGGGACGCACTAATGAAAAACTGTTTTTT
TRBV5-1	-	-	TRBJ1-1	CASRQGGWERGGTEAFF	TGCGCCAGCAGACAGGGAGGTTGGGAAAGGGGTGGCACTGAAGCTTTCTTT
TRBV24-1	-	once	TRBJ1-5	CATSDGVRNSNQPQHF	TGTGCCACCAGTGATGGGGTGAGAAATAGCAATCAGCCCCAGCATTTT